These 9 T cell receptor beta chains came from one sample sequenced in a study of T cell repertoires in cytomegalovirus infection. TCRdb re-analysed the reads in MiXCR, keeping a single row per CDR3 protein. The table lists about 900,000 distinct CDR3 sequences, around 32% of them singletons. For these receptors, no antigen is known. The specimen comprised cultured CD8+ T cells from PBMCs, sampled from culture after CMV antigen stimulation. Every receptor here comes from a human donor in good health (CMV status not recorded). Some clones in this sample may be carry-over from other donors' samples.

The chain is built from TRBV5-4 and TRBJ2-1, with D possibly being TRBD1 (6 bases). This CDR3 has 15 amino acids. V was trimmed by 4 bases and J by 9 bases, leaving 20 bases between them. Germline loops: CDR1 SGHNT, CDR2 YYREEE (reference sequence). The CDR3 DNA sequence: TGTGCCAGCAGCCTGAGGTGGGGGCTACATCCTGAGCAGTTCTTC. Protein sequence: CASSLRWGLHPEQFF.

This clonotype was picked up a small number of times. V gene TRBV7-2 combines with J gene TRBJ2-7; 8 positions agree with TRBD1. This CDR3 is built from 16 residues. Germline loops: CDR1 SGHTA, CDR2 FQGNSA. Trimming removed 1 base from V and 5 bases from J; junction bases left unmatched: 10. In DNA, the CDR3 is TGTGCCAGCAGCTTAGTGAGGACAGGGAAGTTCCACGAGCAGTACTTC. As protein: CASSLVRTGKFHEQYF.

J is TRBJ2-5 and V is TRBV24-1; no definite D call. The CDR3 length is 12 residues. CDR1 KGHDR and CDR2 SFDVKD come from the germline V gene. Trimming stripped 1 base from V and 4 bases from J, with 3 bases between. This CDR3 reads CATSDLRETQYF. DNA for the CDR3: TGTGCCACCAGTGATTTAAGAGAGACCCAGTACTTC.

The chain is built from TRBV14 and TRBJ2-5; D call uncertain. CDR3 size: 14 residues. Trimming stripped 0 bases from V and 4 bases from J, with 9 bases between. Germline assignment: CDR1 SGHDN and CDR2 FVKESK. For the CDR3, the DNA is TGTGCCAGCAGCCAAGATCCGGTAGGAGAGACCCAGTACTTC. This sequence encodes CASSQDPVGETQYF. The full variable domain, its missing parts supplied by reference TRBV14 and TRBJ2-5, is EAGVTQFPSHSVIEKGQTVTLRCDPISGHDNLYWYRRVMGKEIKFLLHFVKESKQDESGMPNNRFLAERTGGTYSTLKVQPAELEDSGVYFCASSQDPVGETQYFGPGTRLLVL.

This clonotype turned up a few times. The chain combines TRBV6-6 with TRBJ1-2, with TRBD1 as a possible D gene (5 bases). This CDR3 contains 14 residues. Trimming cost V 2 bases and J 4 bases, with 11 bases left between them. Germline lookup yields CDR1 MNHNY and CDR2 SVGAGI (reference sequence). The CDR3 region is CASSYLRDGYGYTF. As DNA, the CDR3 is TGTGCCAGCAGTTACCTCCGGGACGGCTATGGCTACACCTTC.

This clonotype was picked up many times. The chain recombines TRBV12-3 or TRBV12-4 with TRBJ2-7; TRBD2 matches at 9 bases. CDR3 length: 15 residues. V shed 3 bases, J shed 2 bases, and the junction held 5 bases outside the gene matches. CDR3: CASSFGSGGAYEQYF. The CDR3 region has the DNA TGTGCCAGCAGTTTCGGTAGCGGGGGAGCCTACGAGCAGTACTTC.

The V and J genes are TRBV4-1 and TRBJ2-1; 7 bases align to TRBD1. Germline V gene sequence: CDR1 MGHRA, CDR2 YSYEKL. The CDR3 covers 13 residues. The ends lost 3 bases at V and 8 bases at J; junction bases unmatched: 4. The CDR3 region is CASSQGQGDEQFF. DNA for the CDR3: TGCGCCAGCAGCCAGGGCCAGGGGGATGAGCAGTTCTTC.

This clonotype was counted only a few times. This chain uses TRBV5-5 with TRBJ2-2; the D is unclear. V gave up 5 bases and J gave up 5 bases, with 16 bases separating them. The germline gives CDR1 SGHKS, CDR2 YYEKEE (reference sequence). This CDR3 is 15 amino acids long. Here the CDR3 reads CASSFIREGTGELFF. CDR3 sequence (DNA): TGTGCCAGCAGTTTTATCAGAGAAGGAACCGGGGAGCTGTTTTTT.

The rearrangement uses TRBV6-1 and TRBJ2-1; either TRBD1 or TRBD2 may supply D (5 bases each). The V and J ends lost 3 bases and 5 bases respectively, with 8 bases between them. The V gene's germline CDR1 is MNHNS and CDR2 SASEGT. This CDR3 has 13 residues. CDR3 in DNA: TGTGCCAGCAGTGAGGGACCGAACAATGAGCAGTTCTTC. It codes for CASSEGPNNEQFF.